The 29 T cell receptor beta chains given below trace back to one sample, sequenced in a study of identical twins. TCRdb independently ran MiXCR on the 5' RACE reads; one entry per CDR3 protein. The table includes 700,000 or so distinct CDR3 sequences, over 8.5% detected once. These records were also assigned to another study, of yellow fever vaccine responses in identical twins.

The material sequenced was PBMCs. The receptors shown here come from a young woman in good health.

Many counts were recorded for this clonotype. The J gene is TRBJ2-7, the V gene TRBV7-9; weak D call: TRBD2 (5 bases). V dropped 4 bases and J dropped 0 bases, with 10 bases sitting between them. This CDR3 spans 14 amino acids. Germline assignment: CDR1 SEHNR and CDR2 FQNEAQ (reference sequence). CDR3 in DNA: TGTGCCAGCAGCTCCAGCGGAAACTCCTACGAGCAGTACTTC. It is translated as CASSSSGNSYEQYF.

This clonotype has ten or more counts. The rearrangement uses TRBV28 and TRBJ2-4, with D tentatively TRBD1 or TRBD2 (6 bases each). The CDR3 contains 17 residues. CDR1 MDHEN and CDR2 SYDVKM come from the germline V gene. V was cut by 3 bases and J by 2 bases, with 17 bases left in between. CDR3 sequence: CASSLLEGGRSKNIQYF. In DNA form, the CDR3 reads TGTGCCAGCAGTTTGCTCGAGGGGGGACGGTCCAAAAACATTCAGTACTTC.

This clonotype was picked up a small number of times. The CDR3, as DNA: TGTGCCACCAGCAGAGATGGAAACGTCCTGACTTTC. Encoded protein: CATSRDGNVLTF. The V and J genes are TRBV15 and TRBJ2-6, with no clear D. The CDR3 is 12 residues long. Between the trimmed V and J ends, which lost 0 bases and 10 bases, there was a span of 4 bases. From germline, CDR1 is LNHNV and CDR2 YYDKDF (reference sequence).

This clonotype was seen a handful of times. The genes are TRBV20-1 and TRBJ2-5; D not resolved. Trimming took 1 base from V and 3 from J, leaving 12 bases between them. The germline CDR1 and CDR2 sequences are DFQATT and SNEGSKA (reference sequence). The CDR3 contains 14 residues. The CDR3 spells CSARVDSRKETQYF. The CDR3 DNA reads TGCAGTGCTAGAGTCGATAGTAGGAAAGAGACCCAGTACTTC.

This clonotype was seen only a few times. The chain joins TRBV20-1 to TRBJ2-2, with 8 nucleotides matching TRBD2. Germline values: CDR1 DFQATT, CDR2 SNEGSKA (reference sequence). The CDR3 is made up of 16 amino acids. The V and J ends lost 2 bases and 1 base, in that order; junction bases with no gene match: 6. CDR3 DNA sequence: TGCAGTGCTAGATCAAGCGGGAGAAGGAACACCGGGGAGCTGTTTTTT. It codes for CSARSSGRRNTGELFF.

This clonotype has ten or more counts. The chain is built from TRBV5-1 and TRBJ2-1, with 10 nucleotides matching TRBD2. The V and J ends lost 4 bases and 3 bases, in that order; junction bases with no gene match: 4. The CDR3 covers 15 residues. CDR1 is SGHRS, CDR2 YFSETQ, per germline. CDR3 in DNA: TGCGCCAGCAGCGTTCTAGCGGGAGACTACAATGAGCAGTTCTTC. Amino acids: CASSVLAGDYNEQFF.

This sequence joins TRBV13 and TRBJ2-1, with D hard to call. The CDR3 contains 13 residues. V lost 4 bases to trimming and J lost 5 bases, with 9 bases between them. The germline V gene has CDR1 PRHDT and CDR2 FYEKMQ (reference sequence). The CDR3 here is CASSWGLDNEQFF. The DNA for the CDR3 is TGTGCCAGCAGCTGGGGTCTCGACAATGAGCAGTTCTTC.

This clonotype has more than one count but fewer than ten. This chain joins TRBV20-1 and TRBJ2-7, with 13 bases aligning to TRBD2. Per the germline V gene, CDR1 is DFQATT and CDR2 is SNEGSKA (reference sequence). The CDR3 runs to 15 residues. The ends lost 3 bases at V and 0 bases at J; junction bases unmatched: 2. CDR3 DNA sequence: TGCAGTGCTAGCGGGACTAGCGGGGCCTCCTACGAGCAGTACTTC. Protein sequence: CSASGTSGASYEQYF.

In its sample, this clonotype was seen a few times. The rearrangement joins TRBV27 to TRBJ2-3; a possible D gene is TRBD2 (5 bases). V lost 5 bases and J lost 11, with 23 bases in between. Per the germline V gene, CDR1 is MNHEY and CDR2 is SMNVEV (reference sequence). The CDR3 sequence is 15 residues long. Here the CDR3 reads CASSPSLAGPVEQYF. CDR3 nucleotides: TGTGCCAGCAGTCCCTCCCTAGCAGGACCCGTCGAGCAGTATTTT.

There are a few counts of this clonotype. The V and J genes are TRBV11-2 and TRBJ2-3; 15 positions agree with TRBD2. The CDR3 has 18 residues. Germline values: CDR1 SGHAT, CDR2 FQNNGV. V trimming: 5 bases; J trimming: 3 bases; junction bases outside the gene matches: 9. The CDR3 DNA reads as TGTGCCAGCAGCCCCGGACTAGCGGGGGGGCTAGCGACAGATACGCAGTATTTT. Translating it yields CASSPGLAGGLATDTQYF.

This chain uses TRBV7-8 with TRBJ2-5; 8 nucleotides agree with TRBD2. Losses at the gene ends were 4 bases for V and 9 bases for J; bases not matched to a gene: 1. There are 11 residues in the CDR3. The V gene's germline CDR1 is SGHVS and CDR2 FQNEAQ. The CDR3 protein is CASSSGGAQYF. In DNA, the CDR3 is TGTGCCAGCAGCTCGGGAGGGGCCCAGTACTTC. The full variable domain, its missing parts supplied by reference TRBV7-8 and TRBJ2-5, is GAGVSQSPRYKVAKRGQDVALRCDPISGHVSLFWYQQALGQGPEFLTYFQNEAQLDKSGLPSDRFFAERPEGSVSTLKIQRTQQEDSAVYLCASSSGGAQYFGPGTRLLVL.

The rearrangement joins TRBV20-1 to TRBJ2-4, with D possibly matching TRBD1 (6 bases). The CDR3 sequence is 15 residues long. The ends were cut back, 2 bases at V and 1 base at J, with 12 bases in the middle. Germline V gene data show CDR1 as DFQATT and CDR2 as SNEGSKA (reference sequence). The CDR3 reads CSARPPQGAKNIQYF. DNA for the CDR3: TGCAGTGCTAGACCACCCCAGGGGGCCAAAAACATTCAGTACTTC.

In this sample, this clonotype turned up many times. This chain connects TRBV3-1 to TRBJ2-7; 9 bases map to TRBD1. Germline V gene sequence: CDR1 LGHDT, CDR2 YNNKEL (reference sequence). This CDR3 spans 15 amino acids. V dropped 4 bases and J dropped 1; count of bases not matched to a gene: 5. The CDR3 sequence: CASSPGGTGSYEQYF. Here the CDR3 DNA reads TGTGCCAGCAGCCCTGGCGGGACAGGGTCCTACGAGCAGTACTTC.

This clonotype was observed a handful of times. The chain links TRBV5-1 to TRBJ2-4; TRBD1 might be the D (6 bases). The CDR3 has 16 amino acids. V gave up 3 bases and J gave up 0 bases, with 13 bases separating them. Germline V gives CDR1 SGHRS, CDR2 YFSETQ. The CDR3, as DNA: TGCGCCAGCAGCTCCTCAGGGGAACTAGCCAAAAACATTCAGTACTTC. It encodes CASSSSGELAKNIQYF.

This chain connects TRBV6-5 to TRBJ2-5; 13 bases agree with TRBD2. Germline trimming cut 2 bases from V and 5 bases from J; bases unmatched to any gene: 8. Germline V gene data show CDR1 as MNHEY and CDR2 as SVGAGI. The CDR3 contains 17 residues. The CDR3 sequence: CASSYPRTSGRVETQYF. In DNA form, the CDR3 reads TGTGCCAGCAGTTACCCTAGGACTAGCGGGAGAGTCGAGACCCAGTACTTC.

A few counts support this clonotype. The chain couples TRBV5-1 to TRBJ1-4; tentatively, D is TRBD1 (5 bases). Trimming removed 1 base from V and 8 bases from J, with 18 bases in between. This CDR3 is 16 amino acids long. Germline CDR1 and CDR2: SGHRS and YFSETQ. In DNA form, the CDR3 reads TGCGCCAGCAGCTTGAGACAGTTAAGTCGGGGCGAAAAACTGTTTTTT. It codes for CASSLRQLSRGEKLFF.

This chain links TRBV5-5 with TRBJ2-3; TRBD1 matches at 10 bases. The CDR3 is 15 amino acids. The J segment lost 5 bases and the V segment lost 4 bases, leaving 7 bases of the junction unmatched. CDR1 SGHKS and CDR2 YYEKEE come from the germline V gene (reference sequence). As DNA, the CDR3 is TGTGCCAGCAGCCCCGGGACAGGGGTTTTAGATACGCAGTATTTT. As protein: CASSPGTGVLDTQYF.

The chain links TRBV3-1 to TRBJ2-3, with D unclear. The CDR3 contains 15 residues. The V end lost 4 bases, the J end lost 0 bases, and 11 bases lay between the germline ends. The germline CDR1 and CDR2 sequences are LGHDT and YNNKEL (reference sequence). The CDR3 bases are TGTGCCAGCAGCCCTGACCCGGTCAGCACAGATACGCAGTATTTT. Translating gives CASSPDPVSTDTQYF.

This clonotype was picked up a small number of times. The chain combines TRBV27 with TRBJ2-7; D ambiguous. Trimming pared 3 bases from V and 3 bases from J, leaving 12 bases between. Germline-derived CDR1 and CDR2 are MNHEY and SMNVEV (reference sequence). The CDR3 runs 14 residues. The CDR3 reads CASSFQQDSYEQYF. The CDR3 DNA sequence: TGTGCCAGCAGTTTCCAGCAGGATAGCTACGAGCAGTACTTC.

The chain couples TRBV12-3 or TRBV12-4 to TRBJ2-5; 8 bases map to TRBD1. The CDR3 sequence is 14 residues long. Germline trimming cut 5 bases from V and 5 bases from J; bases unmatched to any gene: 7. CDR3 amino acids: CASSVTDRVETQYF. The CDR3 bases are TGTGCCAGCAGTGTTACGGACAGGGTTGAGACCCAGTACTTC.

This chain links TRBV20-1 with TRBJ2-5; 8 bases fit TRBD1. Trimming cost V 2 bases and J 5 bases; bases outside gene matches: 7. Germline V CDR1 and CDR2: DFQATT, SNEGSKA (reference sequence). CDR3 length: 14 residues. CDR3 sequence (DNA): TGCAGTGCTAGAAATTCACAGGGGGTGGAGACCCAGTACTTC. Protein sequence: CSARNSQGVETQYF.

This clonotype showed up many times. CDR3 in DNA: TGTGCCAGCAGCCAACCAGCGGGGCTTTTCGGGGAGCTGTTTTTT. This encodes CASSQPAGLFGELFF. The chain carries TRBV3-1 and TRBJ2-2, with 7 bases matching TRBD2. The CDR3 consists of 15 residues. Unmatched junction bases numbered 7, after V lost 2 bases and J lost 7 bases. Germline loops: CDR1 LGHDT, CDR2 YNNKEL (reference sequence). The whole variable domain, filled in from reference TRBV3-1 and TRBJ2-2, reads DTAVSQTPKYLVTQMGNDKSIKCEQNLGHDTMYWYKQDSKKFLKIMFSYNNKELIINETVPNRFSPKSPDKAHLNLHINSLELGDSAVYFCASSQPAGLFGELFFGEGSRLTVL.

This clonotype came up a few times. The CDR3 loop reads CATSRDWGFANEKLFF. The CDR3 nucleotides are TGTGCCACCAGCAGAGATTGGGGATTCGCTAATGAAAAACTGTTTTTT. This chain connects TRBV15 to TRBJ1-4; D is unresolved. CDR3 length: 16 residues. Germline V CDR1 and CDR2: LNHNV, YYDKDF (reference sequence). V lost 0 bases, J lost 3 bases, and 11 bases lay in between.

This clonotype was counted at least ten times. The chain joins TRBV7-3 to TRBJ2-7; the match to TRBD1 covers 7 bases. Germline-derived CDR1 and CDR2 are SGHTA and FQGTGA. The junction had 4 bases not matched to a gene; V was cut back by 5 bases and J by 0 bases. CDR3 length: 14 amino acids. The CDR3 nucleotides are TGTGCCAGCAGCCGCGGACAGGACTCCTACGAGCAGTACTTC. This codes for CASSRGQDSYEQYF.

The CDR3 sequence: CASSLGRGLPGELFF. CDR3 coding DNA: TGTGCCAGCAGTTTGGGCAGGGGGCTGCCCGGGGAGCTGTTTTTT. The gene calls are TRBV12-3 or TRBV12-4 and TRBJ2-2; 8 bases align to TRBD1. J was trimmed by 6 bases and V by 3 bases; bases with no gene match: 6. CDR3 length: 15 residues.

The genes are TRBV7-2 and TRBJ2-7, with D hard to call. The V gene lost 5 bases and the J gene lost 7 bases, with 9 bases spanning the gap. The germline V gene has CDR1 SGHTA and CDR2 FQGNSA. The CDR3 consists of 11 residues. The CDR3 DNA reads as TGTGCCAGCAGCCCAGCCTGGGAGCAGTACTTC. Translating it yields CASSPAWEQYF. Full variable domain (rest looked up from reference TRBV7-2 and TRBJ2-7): GAGVSQSPSNKVTEKGKDVELRCDPISGHTALYWYRQSLGQGLEFLIYFQGNSAPDKSGLPSDRFSAERTGGSVSTLTIQRTQQEDSAVYLCASSPAWEQYFGPGTRLTVT.

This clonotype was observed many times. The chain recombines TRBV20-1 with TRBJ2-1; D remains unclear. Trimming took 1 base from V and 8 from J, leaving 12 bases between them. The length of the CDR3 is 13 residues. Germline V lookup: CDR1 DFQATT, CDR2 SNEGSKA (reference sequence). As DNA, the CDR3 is TGCAGTGCTAGAGGGGAAGACTCTTATGAGCAGTTCTTC. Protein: CSARGEDSYEQFF.

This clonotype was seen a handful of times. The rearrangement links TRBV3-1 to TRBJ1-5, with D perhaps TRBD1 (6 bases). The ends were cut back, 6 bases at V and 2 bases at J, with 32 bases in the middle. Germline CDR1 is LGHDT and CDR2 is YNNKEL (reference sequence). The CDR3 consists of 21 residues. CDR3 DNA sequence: TGTGCCAGCAGAAACCGGGAGCCTAGACCGATCCCGACAGGAGGCAATCAGCCCCAGCATTTT. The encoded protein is CASRNREPRPIPTGGNQPQHF. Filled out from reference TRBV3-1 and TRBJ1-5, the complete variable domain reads DTAVSQTPKYLVTQMGNDKSIKCEQNLGHDTMYWYKQDSKKFLKIMFSYNNKELIINETVPNRFSPKSPDKAHLNLHINSLELGDSAVYFCASRNREPRPIPTGGNQPQHFGDGTRLSIL.

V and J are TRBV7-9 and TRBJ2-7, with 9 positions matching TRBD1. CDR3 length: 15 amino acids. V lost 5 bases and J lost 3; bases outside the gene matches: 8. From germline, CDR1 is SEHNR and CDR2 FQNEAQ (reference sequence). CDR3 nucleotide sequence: TGTGCCAGCAGCGACACCGGACAGGGGTACTACGAGCAGTACTTC. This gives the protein CASSDTGQGYYEQYF.